This T cell receptor beta chain was observed in a study of cytomegalovirus exposure and HLA in healthy donors. Study-level points and caveats: TRBV6-2, TRBV6-3 and other indistinguishable V segments were excluded.

The CDR3 is made up of 11 amino acids. In germline, CDR1 is SGHKS, CDR2 YYEKEE (reference sequence). V shed 2 bases and J shed 6 bases, with 6 bases lying between them. As to this clone: The antigen is not known.

The PCR employed 60 Vbeta primers together with 13 Jbeta primers. Data came from immunoSEQ multiplex PCR; TCRdb stores just in-frame clones and leaves some out. The table lists approximately 200,000 clones, 82% of them singletons. This TCR was sampled from a boy aged 2 to 10 in good health and CMV-seronegative. J is TRBJ2-7 and V is TRBV5-5; D gene unclear. Sequenced: PBMCs. The CDR3 loop is CASSFVSEQYF. CDR3 nucleotides: TGTGCCAGCAGCTTCGTATCCGAGCAGTACTTC.